Presented here are 27 T cell receptor beta chains from one specimen sequenced in a study of blood T cell repertoires in COVID-19. Assay used: immunoSEQ multiplex PCR; TCRdb lists only in-frame clones, some missing. This table holds some 260,000 clones, about nine tenths found once. The sample comprised PBMCs or T cells enriched from blood (not recorded which). The receptors were gathered from a man aged 40-49 years who had recovered from COVID-19.

V and J are TRBV7-2 and TRBJ1-6, with TRBD1 matching over 7 bases. The CDR3 totals 15 residues. Germline lookup yields CDR1 SGHTA and CDR2 FQGNSA. The junction had 7 bases not matched to a gene; V was cut back by 5 bases and J by 6 bases. CDR3 protein: CASSPTGTVNSPLHF. Written as DNA, the CDR3 is TGTGCCAGCAGCCCAACCGGGACAGTTAATTCACCCCTCCACTTT.

This sequence joins TRBV27 and TRBJ1-6; 8 nucleotides align to TRBD1. V shed 4 bases, J shed 6 bases, and the junction held 8 bases outside the gene matches. This CDR3 contains 16 residues. The germline gives CDR1 MNHEY, CDR2 SMNVEV (reference sequence). The CDR3 region has the DNA TGTGCCAGCAGTTCCTACAGGGGGGCTGGTAATTCACCCCTCCACTTT. This gives the protein CASSSYRGAGNSPLHF.

This sequence joins TRBV4-1 and TRBJ1-1, with D possibly matching TRBD1 (5 bases). The CDR3 totals 15 residues. V lost 1 base and J 5 bases, leaving 14 bases between the germline ends. Germline CDR1 reads MGHRA; CDR2 reads YSYEKL. The CDR3 reads CASSQGGGRGTEAFF. The CDR3 nucleotides read TGCGCCAGCAGCCAAGGGGGCGGACGTGGGACTGAAGCTTTCTTT.

The V and J genes are TRBV2 and TRBJ2-1, with 7 bases identical to TRBD2. Germline-derived CDR1 and CDR2 are SNHLY and FYNNEI. V lost 7 bases to trimming and J lost 0 bases; unmatched junction nucleotides: 9. The CDR3 consists of 16 residues. In DNA, the CDR3 is TGTGCCAGCACTGAGGATTGGGGGGGCTCCTACAATGAGCAGTTCTTC. Its protein is CASTEDWGGSYNEQFF.

The J gene is TRBJ2-1, the V gene TRBV4-3; 7 nucleotides match TRBD2. The CDR3 is made up of 13 amino acids. V was clipped by 4 bases and J by 9 bases; unmatched bases: 6. Germline V gene data show CDR1 as LGHNA and CDR2 as YSLEER. The CDR3 DNA reads as TGCGCCAGCAGCCCCGGACTAGTAGGTGAGCAGTTCTTC. Its protein product is CASSPGLVGEQFF.

The chain joins TRBV28 to TRBJ2-7, with 8 bases fitting TRBD2. Germline lookup yields CDR1 MDHEN and CDR2 SYDVKM. This CDR3 has 15 amino acids. Trimming took 4 bases from V and 4 from J; bases not matched to a gene: 9. The CDR3 sequence: CASSSRSGGAYEQYF. In nucleotides, the CDR3 is TGTGCCAGCAGTTCACGGAGCGGGGGAGCGTACGAGCAGTACTTC.

This rearrangement joins TRBV4-2 to TRBJ2-1, with 10 bases aligning to TRBD2. Trimming took 1 base from V and 0 from J; bases not matched to a gene: 6. The CDR3 has 18 residues. Germline values: CDR1 LGHNA, CDR2 YNFKEQ. The CDR3 loop reads CASSQGSGGHVSYNEQFF. CDR3 in DNA: TGTGCCAGCAGCCAAGGTAGCGGGGGGCACGTCTCCTACAATGAGCAGTTCTTC.

With regard to this clone: Other DNA sequences from this sample encode an identical CDR3 as well. This sequence joins TRBV19 and TRBJ1-5, with D possibly TRBD1 on 5 matching bases. V was pared by 1 base and J by 4 bases, with 11 bases between. Germline loops: CDR1 LNHDA, CDR2 SQIVND (reference sequence). CDR3 size: 15 residues. The CDR3 DNA reads TGTGCCAGTAGTATAGTAGCAGGGAATAATCAGCCCCAGCATTTT. Protein product: CASSIVAGNNQPQHF.

The CDR3 DNA sequence: TGTGCCAGCAGCTTAGGGAGAGGGGGCGCAAATGGCTACACCTTC. Protein product: CASSLGRGGANGYTF. The chain employs TRBV7-6 and TRBJ1-2, with 7 bases fitting TRBD1. CDR1 is SGHVS, CDR2 FNYEAQ, per germline. The junction had 8 bases not matched to a gene; V was cut back by 1 base and J by 6 bases. CDR3 length equals 15 residues.

The chain links TRBV11-2 to TRBJ1-1; 7 nucleotides agree with TRBD1. The CDR3 length is 14 residues. With 1 base clipped from V and 3 bases from J, the junction kept 2 bases outside the gene matches. From germline, CDR1 is SGHAT and CDR2 FQNNGV. CDR3 loop: CASSLGQGDTEAFF. The CDR3 DNA is TGTGCCAGCAGCTTAGGCCAGGGGGACACTGAAGCTTTCTTT. The variable domain in full, with the rest retrieved from reference TRBV11-2 and TRBJ1-1, is EAGVAQSPRYKIIEKRQSVAFWCNPISGHATLYWYQQILGQGPKLLIQFQNNGVVDDSQLPKDRFSAERLKGVDSTLKIQPAKLEDSAVYLCASSLGQGDTEAFFGQGTRLTVV.

The V and J genes are TRBV4-2 and TRBJ2-3; TRBD2 might be the D (7 bases). With 3 bases removed from V and 2 bases from J, the gap between germline ends came to 18 bases. Germline lookup yields CDR1 LGHNA and CDR2 YNFKEQ. The CDR3 has 17 amino acids. The CDR3 spells CASSQPVSGGATDTQYF. The CDR3 nucleotides are TGTGCCAGCAGCCAGCCGGTGAGTGGGGGGGCCACAGATACGCAGTATTTT.

V and J are TRBV6-4 and TRBJ2-1; 8 bases match TRBD2. Losses at the gene ends were 0 bases for V and 1 base for J; bases not matched to a gene: 2. The CDR3 is made up of 16 amino acids. Per germline, CDR1 MRHNA and CDR2 SNTAGT. CDR3 in amino acids: CASSDSAGESYNEQFF. The CDR3 nucleotides are TGTGCCAGCAGTGACTCAGCGGGGGAGTCCTACAATGAGCAGTTCTTC.

As to this clone: In the same sample, other DNA sequences code for this CDR3. The chain recombines TRBV12-3 or TRBV12-4 with TRBJ1-2; 8 nucleotides agree with TRBD1. The V segment lost 6 bases and the J segment 5 bases; nucleotides outside the gene matches: 5. The CDR3 has 13 residues. The CDR3 region has the DNA TGTGCCAGCAGCCCGGACAGGGCTTATGGCTACACCTTC. Translated: CASSPDRAYGYTF.

The V and J genes are TRBV29-1 and TRBJ2-5; a weak D match, TRBD1 (5 bases). The length of the CDR3 is 16 residues. Germline values: CDR1 SQVTM, CDR2 ANQGSEA. Deletions cut 4 bases from V and 4 bases from J, with 22 bases between. In nucleotides, the CDR3 is TGCAGCGTTGTGGACACCCCCGCTTCATCGGGAGAGACCCAGTACTTC. It specifies CSVVDTPASSGETQYF.

Comments on this clone: The sample holds other DNA sequences that translate to the same CDR3. The J gene is TRBJ2-7, the V gene TRBV18; TRBD2 is a possible D gene (6 bases). V was pared by 3 bases and J by 3 bases, with 12 bases between. The CDR3 is 14 residues long. The germline gives CDR1 KGHSH, CDR2 LQKENI. DNA of the CDR3: TGTGCCAGCTCACCCCCTGGAGGGAGCTACGAGCAGTACTTC. Translation: CASSPPGGSYEQYF.

The chain couples TRBV27 to TRBJ2-3, with 7 bases lining up with TRBD2. The CDR3 runs 14 residues. The germline gives CDR1 MNHEY, CDR2 SMNVEV (reference sequence). J gave up 5 bases and V 2 bases, and 4 bases lay outside the gene matches. This CDR3 reads CASSLGRGLDTQYF. CDR3 coding DNA: TGTGCCAGCAGTTTAGGGCGGGGGTTAGATACGCAGTATTTT.

The rearrangement joins TRBV6-1 to TRBJ1-5; D uncertain. V was shortened by 0 bases and J by 11 bases, with 14 bases between the two germline ends. Per the germline V gene, CDR1 is MNHNS and CDR2 is SASEGT. The CDR3 is made up of 14 amino acids. In DNA form, the CDR3 reads TGTGCCAGCAGTGAAGCGGGAGGAGTGGGGTCCCAGCATTTT. It is translated as CASSEAGGVGSQHF.

The J gene is TRBJ2-1, the V gene TRBV4-1, with a possible D match to TRBD2 (6 bases). V was pared by 0 bases and J by 2 bases, with 14 bases between. The CDR3 is made up of 17 amino acids. Germline V gives CDR1 MGHRA, CDR2 YSYEKL. CDR3 loop: CASSQEVAGSPYNEQFF. The DNA for the CDR3 is TGCGCCAGCAGCCAAGAGGTTGCGGGGAGCCCCTACAATGAGCAGTTCTTC.

The chain employs TRBV3-1 (or the pseudogene TRBV3-2) and TRBJ1-3, with a tentative D call TRBD1 (6 bases). Per germline, CDR1 LGHDT and CDR2 YNNKEL (reference sequence). The CDR3 runs to 14 residues. V lost 3 bases to trimming and J lost 2 bases, with 8 bases between them. The CDR3 loop reads CASSQGAAGNTIYF. CDR3 coding DNA: TGTGCCAGCAGCCAGGGGGCGGCTGGAAACACCATATATTTT.

The chain uses TRBV9 and TRBJ1-6, with a tentative D call TRBD1 (6 bases). The CDR3 extends over 15 amino acids. V was pared by 4 bases and J by 4 bases, with 12 bases between. Germline values: CDR1 SGDLS, CDR2 YYNGEE. This CDR3 reads CASSSGGLYNSPLHF. The CDR3 DNA is TGTGCCAGCAGCTCGGGGGGCTTATATAATTCACCCCTCCACTTT.

The chain recombines TRBV18 with TRBJ1-3; 9 bases line up with TRBD1. This CDR3 comprises 15 residues. Trimming took 6 bases from V and 4 from J; bases not matched to a gene: 7. Germline V lookup: CDR1 KGHSH, CDR2 LQKENI. Written as DNA, the CDR3 is TGTGCCAGCTCGCCTCGGGACAGGGCAGGAAACACCATATATTTT. Residues: CASSPRDRAGNTIYF.

This clone appeared a single time. The rearrangement joins TRBV5-1 to TRBJ2-7, with a weak D call TRBD1 (6 bases). The CDR3 is made up of 15 amino acids. Germline CDR1 SGHRS, CDR2 YFSETQ. V was trimmed by 5 bases and J by 6 bases, leaving 21 bases between them. The chain's CDR3 is CASSRSQGSVSEQYF. Here the CDR3 DNA reads TGCGCCAGCAGTCGGTCACAGGGAAGCGTGAGCGAGCAGTACTTC.

The J gene is TRBJ1-2, the V gene TRBV19, with a possible D match to TRBD1 (5 bases). The CDR3 is 15 amino acids. Trimming stripped 5 bases from V and 8 bases from J, with 21 bases between. Germline V gene sequence: CDR1 LNHDA, CDR2 SQIVND (reference sequence). The CDR3 reads CASSSQGRGDRGYTF. CDR3 sequence (DNA): TGTGCCAGTAGTTCTCAAGGAAGGGGCGATCGCGGCTACACCTTC.

J is TRBJ2-3 and V is TRBV2, with TRBD2 matching over 9 bases. CDR3 size: 13 residues. The germline V gene encodes CDR1 SNHLY and CDR2 FYNNEI. V lost 8 bases to trimming and J lost 4 bases; unmatched junction nucleotides: 4. The chain's CDR3 is CASAGGIADTQYF. The CDR3 nucleotides are TGTGCCAGCGCGGGAGGGATCGCAGATACGCAGTATTTT.

The CDR3: CASSLGLGQGLYF. CDR3 in DNA: TGTGCCAGCAGCTTAGGTTTGGGGCAGGGTCTCTACTTC. The chain is built from TRBV11-2 and TRBJ2-5; weak D call: TRBD1 (5 bases). Germline V CDR1 and CDR2: SGHAT, FQNNGV. The germline V and J ends were trimmed by 1 base and 14 bases, with 17 bases remaining between them. This CDR3 has 13 amino acids.

On this clone itself: The same CDR3 also results from other DNA sequences found in this sample. The CDR3 DNA reads as TGTGCCAGTTCCGGACAGGGGTATGGCTACACCTTC. Protein product: CASSGQGYGYTF. The V call is TRBV19, the J call TRBJ1-2; 9 bases line up with TRBD1. Per the germline V gene, CDR1 is LNHDA and CDR2 is SQIVND (reference sequence). With 8 bases clipped from V and 5 bases from J, the junction kept 3 bases outside the gene matches. The CDR3 sequence is 12 residues long.

The chain combines TRBV7-8 with TRBJ1-4; a possible D gene is TRBD1 (5 bases). This CDR3 comprises 14 residues. V was trimmed by 4 bases and J by 0 bases, leaving 6 bases between them. Germline V gene sequence: CDR1 SGHVS, CDR2 FQNEAQ. In nucleotides, the CDR3 is TGTGCCAGCAGCTCCAGGGCAACTAATGAAAAACTGTTTTTT. Its protein product is CASSSRATNEKLFF.